These 15 T cell receptor beta chains came from one sample sequenced in a study of T cell changes during pregnancy in multiple sclerosis. The method was immunoSEQ multiplex PCR; TCRdb's version includes in-frame clones alone and lacks a portion of them. Of some 41,000 clones in the sample, more than 70% were seen once. The sequencing here drew on CD8+ T cells from peripheral blood mononuclear cells, taken in the first trimester of pregnancy. The source of these receptors is a female donor with multiple sclerosis, enrolled in a pregnancy study.

V is TRBV27 and J is TRBJ2-2, with 10 bases lining up with TRBD2. J gave up 3 bases and V 4 bases, and 2 bases lay outside the gene matches. This CDR3 spans 15 amino acids. Germline-derived CDR1 and CDR2 are MNHEY and SMNVEV (reference sequence). The CDR3 coding sequence is TGTGCCAGCAGTTACAGCGGGGGGGACACCGGGGAGCTGTTTTTT. Encoded protein: CASSYSGGDTGELFF.

This sequence joins TRBV7-2 and TRBJ2-3; 9 bases fit TRBD2. Germline values: CDR1 SGHTA, CDR2 FQGNSA. The V segment lost 3 bases and the J segment 5 bases; nucleotides outside the gene matches: 3. The CDR3 sequence is 14 residues long. CDR3 bases: TGTGCCAGCAGCTTCGGACTAGCGATAGATACGCAGTATTTT. Encoded protein: CASSFGLAIDTQYF.

CDR3 sequence reads: CASSLGDRGRSGHYGYTF. The CDR3 region has the DNA TGTGCCAGCAGCTTAGGGGACAGGGGGCGTTCGGGACACTATGGCTACACCTTC. The V and J genes are TRBV13 and TRBJ1-2, with 11 positions matching TRBD1. The J segment lost 3 bases and the V segment lost 0 bases, leaving 9 bases of the junction unmatched. The CDR3 contains 18 residues. CDR1 is PRHDT and CDR2 is FYEKMQ in the germline V gene (reference sequence).

The CDR3 loop reads CASRRGTAGNTIYF. For the CDR3, the DNA is TGTGCCAGCAGACGCGGGACAGCGGGAAACACCATATATTTT. The chain uses TRBV27 and TRBJ1-3; 7 bases match TRBD1. With V trimmed by 6 bases and J by 4 bases, 6 bases remained unmatched. Germline V gives CDR1 MNHEY, CDR2 SMNVEV (reference sequence). CDR3 length: 14 residues.

The V and J genes are TRBV4-1 and TRBJ2-7, with unresolved D. CDR3 length equals 13 residues. V was shortened by 1 base and J by 2 bases, with 6 bases between the two germline ends. CDR1 is MGHRA and CDR2 is YSYEKL in the germline V gene. This chain's CDR3 is CASSQGQPYEQYF. CDR3 DNA: TGCGCCAGCAGCCAAGGGCAACCCTACGAGCAGTACTTC.

The chain carries TRBV4-3 and TRBJ1-1, with 7 bases identical to TRBD1. Germline assignment: CDR1 LGHNA and CDR2 YSLEER. V lost 0 bases, J lost 0 bases, and 4 bases stayed unmatched. The CDR3 runs 16 residues. CDR3 residues: CASSQDRGTVNTEAFF. CDR3 in DNA: TGCGCCAGCAGCCAAGATCGTGGGACAGTGAACACTGAAGCTTTCTTT.

This clone was counted a few times. The chain couples TRBV7-9 to TRBJ1-2; D not resolved. V was pared by 0 bases and J by 4 bases, with 6 bases between. CDR3 length: 13 residues. The germline V gene has CDR1 SEHNR and CDR2 FQNEAQ (reference sequence). In DNA, the CDR3 is TGTGCCAGCAGCTTAGCAGTCGGCTATGGCTACACCTTC. Translating gives CASSLAVGYGYTF.

The chain carries TRBV7-2 and TRBJ2-1, with 9 bases lining up with TRBD2. CDR3 length: 14 residues. J gave up 5 bases and V 4 bases, and 3 bases lay outside the gene matches. Germline assignment: CDR1 SGHTA and CDR2 FQGNSA. CDR3 amino acids: CASSWRTSDNEQFF. CDR3 nucleotide sequence: TGTGCCAGCAGCTGGAGGACTAGCGACAATGAGCAGTTCTTC. Variable domain in full (rest from reference TRBV7-2 and TRBJ2-1): GAGVSQSPSNKVTEKGKDVELRCDPISGHTALYWYRQSLGQGLEFLIYFQGNSAPDKSGLPSDRFSAERTGGSVSTLTIQRTQQEDSAVYLCASSWRTSDNEQFFGPGTRLTVL.

The chain recombines TRBV6-4 with TRBJ2-3, with D possibly TRBD1 on 5 matching bases. This CDR3 spans 14 amino acids. Looked up from germline, CDR1 is MRHNA and CDR2 is SNTAGT. V lost 0 bases to trimming and J lost 2 bases, with 6 bases between them. In DNA form, the CDR3 reads TGTGCCAGCAGTGACTCACAGGACACAGATACGCAGTATTTT. Amino acids: CASSDSQDTDTQYF.

The chain uses TRBV19 and TRBJ2-2; 9 bases match TRBD2. The V gene's germline CDR1 is LNHDA and CDR2 SQIVND (reference sequence). CDR3 length equals 15 residues. The V segment lost 5 bases and the J segment 1 base; nucleotides outside the gene matches: 2. CDR3 loop: CASSSTSGNTGELFF. CDR3 coding DNA: TGTGCCAGTAGTTCGACTAGCGGGAACACCGGGGAGCTGTTTTTT.

This rearrangement joins TRBV15 to TRBJ1-4; D might be TRBD1 (5 bases). The CDR3 contains 15 residues. Trimming removed 6 bases at V and 0 bases at J, with 11 bases between. Germline loops: CDR1 LNHNV, CDR2 YYDKDF (reference sequence). Written as DNA, the CDR3 is TGTGCCACCAGTAGTGACAGAACAACTAATGAAAAACTGTTTTTT. Its translation is CATSSDRTTNEKLFF.

A remark on this clone: A junction end diverges from the germline sequence, so it may reflect a read error. This chain connects TRBV6-6 to TRBJ1-2; 8 bases align to TRBD1. The CDR3 consists of 14 residues. Germline CDR1 and CDR2: MNHNY and SVGAGI (reference sequence). CDR3 sequence: CAGRDRSGNYGYTF. The CDR3 nucleotides read TGTGCCGGCAGGGACAGGAGTGGTAACTATGGCTACACCTTC.

This clone showed up just once. The chain has TRBV5-6 and TRBJ1-6; D is ambiguous. The V and J ends lost 0 bases and 9 bases respectively, with 4 bases between them. The CDR3 totals 12 residues. Germline V gene data show CDR1 as SGHDT and CDR2 as YYEEEE. CDR3 DNA: TGTGCCAGCAGCTTGGGAGGTTCACCCCTCCACTTT. It translates to CASSLGGSPLHF.

V is TRBV19 and J is TRBJ1-1, with 10 bases that match TRBD1. CDR1 LNHDA and CDR2 SQIVND come from the germline V gene (reference sequence). V lost 6 bases, J lost 1 base, and 17 bases stayed unmatched. CDR3 length equals 19 residues. The CDR3 DNA is TGTGCCAGTAGCAAGTCACCCAGGGACAGGGGTATGACGAACACTGAAGCTTTCTTT. It codes for CASSKSPRDRGMTNTEAFF.

The CDR3 sequence is CASSQRGTGSIFGAFF. The DNA of the CDR3 is TGCGCCAGCAGCCAAAGGGGGACAGGGTCCATTTTTGGGGCTTTCTTT. V usage is TRBV4-3 and J usage is TRBJ1-1; the match to TRBD1 covers 9 bases. The V and J ends lost 2 bases and 11 bases, in that order; junction bases with no gene match: 15. The CDR3 is 16 residues long. Germline V gives CDR1 LGHNA, CDR2 YSLEER.